One sample yielded the 32 T cell receptor beta chains listed below, sequenced in a study of T cell responses to AZD1222 COVID-19 vaccine. The repertoire was sequenced with immunoSEQ multiplex PCR; TCRdb's copy has only in-frame clones and lacks some. The table lists 90,000 to 120,000 clones, 85% to 90% of them singletons. Here the sequenced sample was peripheral blood, taken on day 0 of AZD1222 vaccination. These receptors were taken from an adult in good health.

J is TRBJ1-6 and V is TRBV5-1; 9 nucleotides agree with TRBD1. V was pared by 4 bases and J by 8 bases, with 4 bases of the junction left unmatched. Germline assignment: CDR1 SGHRS and CDR2 YFSETQ. The CDR3 spans 14 residues. CDR3 region: CASSMGQGDSPLHF. CDR3 nucleotides: TGCGCCAGCAGCATGGGACAGGGTGATTCACCCCTCCACTTT.

This sequence joins TRBV3-1 (or the pseudogene TRBV3-2) and TRBJ2-7; no firm D call. Germline CDR1 and CDR2: LGHDT and YNNKEL (reference sequence). This CDR3 has 14 residues. Trimming cost V 5 bases and J 2 bases, with 13 bases left between them. In DNA, the CDR3 is TGTGCCAGCAGCTCCGCCACTTCCACCTACGAGCAGTACTTC. Residues: CASSSATSTYEQYF.

The genes are TRBV2 and TRBJ1-2; D is uncertain. The germline V gene has CDR1 SNHLY and CDR2 FYNNEI. This CDR3 is built from 13 residues. Between the trimmed V and J ends, which lost 3 bases and 5 bases, there was a span of 10 bases. CDR3 DNA sequence: TGTGCCAGCAGTGAGAACGGCTCTTATGGCTACACCTTC. This sequence encodes CASSENGSYGYTF.

The chain links TRBV7-9 to TRBJ2-6, with a tentative D call TRBD2 (5 bases). The length of the CDR3 is 17 residues. The germline gives CDR1 SEHNR, CDR2 FQNEAQ (reference sequence). The V end was cut by 5 bases, the J end by 0 bases, with 14 bases between. CDR3 nucleotides: TGTGCCAGCAGCCCCATGGGAGACTACTCTGGGGCCAACGTCCTGACTTTC. Encoded protein: CASSPMGDYSGANVLTF.

The rearrangement uses TRBV10-3 and TRBJ2-7; D unclear. Trimming shortened V by 2 bases and J by 3 bases, and 11 bases separated the two germline ends. Germline CDR1 is ENHRY and CDR2 is SYGVKD. The CDR3 is made up of 14 amino acids. CDR3 sequence reads: CAISEGIDFYEQYF. The CDR3 DNA follows: TGTGCCATCAGTGAGGGTATAGATTTCTACGAGCAGTACTTC.

In DNA form, the CDR3 reads TGTGCCAGCAGTTACGGGACAGGTCGGGCCTATGGCTACACCTTC. The encoded protein is CASSYGTGRAYGYTF. The genes are TRBV6-5 and TRBJ1-2; 8 nucleotides line up with TRBD1. CDR3 length: 15 residues. J was trimmed by 4 bases and V by 2 bases; bases with no gene match: 6. Per the germline V gene, CDR1 is MNHEY and CDR2 is SVGAGI.

This rearrangement joins TRBV3-1 (or the pseudogene TRBV3-2) to TRBJ2-7; D perhaps matches TRBD1 (5 bases). Germline-derived CDR1 and CDR2 are LGHDT and YNNKEL (reference sequence). The CDR3 is 17 residues long. The germline V and J ends were trimmed by 1 base and 5 bases, with 21 bases remaining between them. CDR3 nucleotide sequence: TGTGCCAGCAGCCAAGCCGTCTCCAGGGCTATGGTCCACGAGCAGTACTTC. It encodes CASSQAVSRAMVHEQYF.

V usage is TRBV28 and J usage is TRBJ1-3; D unclear. CDR3 size: 12 residues. Looked up from germline, CDR1 is MDHEN and CDR2 is SYDVKM. V gave up 6 bases and J gave up 4 bases, with 7 bases separating them. The CDR3 DNA reads TGTGCCAGCAGCACTAAAGGAAACACCATATATTTT. It encodes CASSTKGNTIYF.

The chain employs TRBV7-2 and TRBJ2-3, with TRBD2 matching over 8 bases. The CDR3 loop spans 16 amino acids. Trimming cost V 3 bases and J 7 bases; bases outside gene matches: 12. Germline values: CDR1 SGHTA, CDR2 FQGNSA. The CDR3 DNA reads as TGTGCCAGCAGCTTCCCTTGGACGGGGGGGCCGAATACGCAGTATTTT. It encodes CASSFPWTGGPNTQYF.

The chain has TRBV5-1 and TRBJ2-1; unclear D gene. The CDR3 runs to 15 residues. From germline, CDR1 is SGHRS and CDR2 YFSETQ. V gave up 0 bases and J gave up 0 bases, with 7 bases separating them. CDR3 loop: CASSLGPNSYNEQFF. DNA for the CDR3: TGCGCCAGCAGCTTGGGGCCTAACTCCTACAATGAGCAGTTCTTC.

This sequence joins TRBV28 and TRBJ1-2; D gene unclear. V lost 6 bases, J lost 4 bases, and 15 bases lay in between. Germline values: CDR1 MDHEN, CDR2 SYDVKM. CDR3 length equals 14 residues. This CDR3 reads CASRPPDRSYGYTF. DNA of the CDR3: TGTGCCAGCAGGCCCCCCGACCGTAGCTATGGCTACACCTTC.

The chain couples TRBV6-5 to TRBJ1-1; 10 bases map to TRBD1. This CDR3 has 14 amino acids. Trimming cost V 6 bases and J 7 bases; bases outside gene matches: 8. Looked up from germline, CDR1 is MNHEY and CDR2 is SVGAGI. The CDR3 spells CASRRQGARGEAFF. CDR3 coding DNA: TGTGCCAGCAGGAGACAGGGGGCGCGTGGTGAAGCTTTCTTT.

The genes are TRBV9 and TRBJ2-3; 13 nucleotides match TRBD2. Germline CDR1 is SGDLS and CDR2 is YYNGEE. This CDR3 has 18 residues. V dropped 0 bases and J dropped 2; count of bases not matched to a gene: 6. The CDR3 protein is CASSVGLAGGRTTDTQYF. The CDR3 coding sequence is TGTGCCAGCAGCGTAGGACTAGCGGGGGGCAGAACCACAGATACGCAGTATTTT.

The chain has TRBV5-1 and TRBJ1-6; D not resolved. Between the trimmed V and J ends, which lost 4 bases and 5 bases, there was a span of 13 bases. This CDR3 region has 15 residues. Germline V gene sequence: CDR1 SGHRS, CDR2 YFSETQ. The CDR3: CASSVEGSDNSPLHF. As DNA, the CDR3 is TGCGCCAGCAGCGTGGAAGGGTCGGATAATTCACCCCTCCACTTT.

The V and J genes are TRBV19 and TRBJ1-2, with no clear D. The CDR3 consists of 12 residues. Trimming shortened V by 8 bases and J by 2 bases, and 9 bases separated the two germline ends. Germline V gene lookup returns CDR1 LNHDA and CDR2 SQIVND (reference sequence). The CDR3 DNA is TGTGCCAGTCGGGCAGCGAACTATGGCTACACCTTC. Amino acids: CASRAANYGYTF.

The J gene is TRBJ1-3, the V gene TRBV24-1; no definite D call. With 4 bases removed from V and 5 bases from J, the gap between germline ends came to 20 bases. Germline CDR1 is KGHDR and CDR2 is SFDVKD. CDR3 length equals 17 residues. The CDR3 reads CATSDSRPGKGRNTIYF. CDR3 sequence (DNA): TGTGCCACCAGTGACTCCCGTCCGGGAAAGGGTAGAAACACCATATATTTT.

The rearrangement links TRBV19 to TRBJ1-2; D may be TRBD1 (6 bases). The germline V gene encodes CDR1 LNHDA and CDR2 SQIVND (reference sequence). The CDR3 runs 13 residues. V gave up 10 bases and J gave up 6 bases, with 18 bases separating them. The CDR3 sequence is CATPDSLLDGYTF. Here the CDR3 DNA reads TGTGCCACCCCGGACAGCCTGCTGGATGGCTACACCTTC.

This clone was found a few times. The chain joins TRBV9 to TRBJ2-2; tentatively, D is TRBD1 (6 bases). The germline V and J ends were trimmed by 3 bases and 6 bases, with 15 bases remaining between them. The germline V gene has CDR1 SGDLS and CDR2 YYNGEE. CDR3 length: 15 residues. The CDR3 reads CASSGGGWLAGELFF. Written as DNA, the CDR3 is TGTGCCAGCAGCGGTGGGGGCTGGTTGGCCGGGGAGCTGTTTTTT. The whole variable domain, filled in from reference TRBV9 and TRBJ2-2, reads DSGVTQTPKHLITATGQRVTLRCSPRSGDLSVYWYQQSLDQGLQFLIQYYNGEERAKGNILERFSAQQFPDLHSELNLSSLELGDSALYFCASSGGGWLAGELFFGEGSRLTVL.

This chain links TRBV28 with TRBJ1-5; TRBD1 is a possible D gene (6 bases). Trimming took off 6 bases at V and 4 bases at J, with 16 bases between the two ends. Looked up from germline, CDR1 is MDHEN and CDR2 is SYDVKM. The CDR3 loop spans 15 amino acids. The CDR3 nucleotides read TGTGCCAGCAGCGACGCAGGGGCAGGGAATCAGCCCCAGCATTTT. As protein: CASSDAGAGNQPQHF.

The chain uses TRBV6-4 and TRBJ2-7; possible D gene TRBD2, 7 bases. Germline V CDR1 and CDR2: MRHNA, SNTAGT. The germline V and J ends were trimmed by 5 bases and 2 bases, with 19 bases remaining between them. The CDR3 length is 16 residues. The chain's CDR3 is CASSRTGGDTAYEQYF. The CDR3 DNA sequence: TGTGCCAGCAGTAGGACTGGGGGGGACACAGCCTACGAGCAGTACTTC.

V is TRBV5-1 and J is TRBJ2-2; possible D gene TRBD1, 6 bases. The CDR3 covers 16 residues. Germline CDR1 is SGHRS and CDR2 is YFSETQ. Between the trimmed V and J ends, which lost 0 bases and 3 bases, there was a span of 12 bases. The CDR3 is CASSLGLGGYTGELFF. CDR3 DNA sequence: TGCGCCAGCAGCTTGGGTCTAGGGGGATACACCGGGGAGCTGTTTTTT.

This clone was detected a few times. The CDR3 region has the DNA TGTGCCAGCCGGGCGGGGCTTTACAATGAGCAGTTCTTC. This translates into CASRAGLYNEQFF. V usage is TRBV6-5 and J usage is TRBJ2-1; perhaps TRBD2 as D (6 bases). CDR3 length: 13 residues. V gave up 8 bases and J gave up 4 bases, with 12 bases separating them. CDR1 is MNHEY and CDR2 is SVGAGI in the germline V gene.

The J gene is TRBJ1-2, the V gene TRBV29-1; 7 positions agree with TRBD1. The ends lost 6 bases at V and 4 bases at J; junction bases unmatched: 8. CDR1 SQVTM and CDR2 ANQGSEA come from the germline V gene. The CDR3 covers 13 residues. CDR3: CSVHTGESYGYTF. The DNA for the CDR3 is TGCAGCGTCCACACAGGGGAGAGCTATGGCTACACCTTC.

This rearrangement joins TRBV3-1 (or the pseudogene TRBV3-2) to TRBJ1-3, with a tentative D call TRBD1 (5 bases). Per germline, CDR1 LGHDT and CDR2 YNNKEL (reference sequence). V was trimmed by 4 bases and J by 0 bases, leaving 10 bases between them. The CDR3 spans 15 residues. CDR3 nucleotide sequence: TGTGCCAGCAGCCGAGGACATTACTCTGGAAACACCATATATTTT. Amino acids: CASSRGHYSGNTIYF.

This clone was seen only once. The genes are TRBV10-3 and TRBJ1-1, with TRBD1 matching 7 bases. The J segment lost 4 bases and the V segment lost 7 bases, leaving 3 bases of the junction unmatched. The CDR3 is 12 residues long. The germline gives CDR1 ENHRY, CDR2 SYGVKD. The CDR3 DNA follows: TGTGCCATCACCGACAGGGCCACTGAAGCTTTCTTT. Protein sequence: CAITDRATEAFF.

CDR3 coding DNA: TGTGCCAGCAGCCAAGAGGGCAGCTTCTCTGGAAACACCATATATTTT. This gives the protein CASSQEGSFSGNTIYF. The J gene is TRBJ1-3, the V gene TRBV3-1 (or the pseudogene TRBV3-2), with D hard to call. Trimming cost V 0 bases and J 0 bases, with 9 bases left between them. The CDR3 is 16 amino acids. CDR1 and CDR2 from the germline V gene are LGHDT and YNNKEL (reference sequence).

The CDR3 reads CASSVVHQGVTILHF. CDR3 coding DNA: TGTGCCAGCAGCGTAGTTCATCAGGGGGTAACTATCCTCCACTTT. The rearrangement uses TRBV9 and TRBJ1-6; TRBD1 matches at 7 bases. There are 15 residues in the CDR3. After removal of 0 bases from V and 15 bases from J, the junction contained 12 bases not matched to a gene. Germline loops: CDR1 SGDLS, CDR2 YYNGEE.

V gene TRBV2 combines with J gene TRBJ1-2; 9 nucleotides agree with TRBD1. CDR1 is SNHLY, CDR2 FYNNEI, per germline. This CDR3 region has 14 residues. The J segment lost 5 bases and the V segment lost 5 bases, leaving 6 bases of the junction unmatched. For the CDR3, the DNA is TGTGCCAGCAGTTTGCTAGGGACAGGGTATGGCTACACCTTC. The encoded protein is CASSLLGTGYGYTF.

The chain carries TRBV11-2 and TRBJ1-6; TRBD1 matches 7 bases. The ends lost 3 bases at V and 7 bases at J; junction bases unmatched: 6. This CDR3 has 15 residues. Germline V gene sequence: CDR1 SGHAT, CDR2 FQNNGV. CDR3 coding DNA: TGTGCCAGCAGCTTGACAGGGAATCCCAATTCACCCCTCCACTTT. Its protein product is CASSLTGNPNSPLHF.

The chain recombines TRBV5-1 with TRBJ2-7, with a tentative D call TRBD2 (5 bases). V gave up 1 base and J gave up 1 base, with 12 bases separating them. The germline V gene encodes CDR1 SGHRS and CDR2 YFSETQ. The CDR3 spans 15 residues. The CDR3 region has the DNA TGCGCCAGCAGCTTGTTGGTCGGACTTTCCTACGAGCAGTACTTC. Residues: CASSLLVGLSYEQYF. Variable domain in full (rest from reference TRBV5-1 and TRBJ2-7): KAGVTQTPRYLIKTRGQQVTLSCSPISGHRSVSWYQQTPGQGLQFLFEYFSETQRNKGNFPGRFSGRQFSNSRSEMNVSTLELGDSALYLCASSLLVGLSYEQYFGPGTRLTVT.

The V and J genes are TRBV18 and TRBJ2-2; 9 nucleotides match TRBD2. V lost 5 bases and J lost 6; bases outside the gene matches: 7. Germline CDR1 is KGHSH and CDR2 is LQKENI. CDR3 length: 15 amino acids. CDR3 loop: CASSSLAGGSGELFF. CDR3 in DNA: TGTGCCAGCTCATCACTAGCGGGCGGCTCCGGGGAGCTGTTTTTT.

This rearrangement joins TRBV5-1 to TRBJ2-7; possibly TRBD1 or TRBD2 for D (6 bases each). Deletions cut 3 bases from V and 0 bases from J, with 16 bases between. Per the germline V gene, CDR1 is SGHRS and CDR2 is YFSETQ. This CDR3 region has 16 residues. The CDR3 nucleotides are TGCGCCAGCAGCTGGGGGGCCAGCGCCAGCTCCTACGAGCAGTACTTC. Its protein product is CASSWGASASSYEQYF.